The clone carrying this T cell receptor beta chain was observed once. MiXCR was run by TCRdb on the 5' RACE reads, yielding one entry per CDR3 protein. The sample contains nearly 100,000 distinct CDR3 sequences, under 20% of which appear only once. This CDR3 comprises 15 residues. Trimming cost V 7 bases and J 1 base, with 16 bases left between them. The data belong to a study of T cells of healthy individuals. This sequence joins TRBV23-1 and TRBJ1-1, with no clear D. TRBV23-1 is identified as an open reading frame with a role that is uncertain. The TCR originated in a human donor in good health. As DNA, the CDR3 is TGCGCCAGCACCCTTCGGCAGAGTGAGAACACTGAAGCTTTCTTT. This encodes CASTLRQSENTEAFF.